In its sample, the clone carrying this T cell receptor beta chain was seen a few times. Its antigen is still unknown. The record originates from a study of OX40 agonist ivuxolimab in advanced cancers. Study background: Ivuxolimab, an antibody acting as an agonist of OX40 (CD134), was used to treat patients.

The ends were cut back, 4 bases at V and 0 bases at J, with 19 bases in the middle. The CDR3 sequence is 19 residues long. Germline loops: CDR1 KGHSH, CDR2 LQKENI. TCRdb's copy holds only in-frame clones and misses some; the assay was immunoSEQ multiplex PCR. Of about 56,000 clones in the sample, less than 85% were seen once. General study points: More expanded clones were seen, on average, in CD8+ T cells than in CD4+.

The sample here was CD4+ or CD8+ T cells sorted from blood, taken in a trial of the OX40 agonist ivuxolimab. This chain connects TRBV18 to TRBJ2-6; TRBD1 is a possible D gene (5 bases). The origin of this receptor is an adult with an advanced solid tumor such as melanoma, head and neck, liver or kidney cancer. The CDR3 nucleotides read TGTGCCAGCTCACTCCTAGACAGCCGATCTTCCTCTGGGGCCAACGTCCTGACTTTC. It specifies CASSLLDSRSSSGANVLTF. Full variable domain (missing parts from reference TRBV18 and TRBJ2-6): NAGVMQNPRHLVRRRGQEARLRCSPMKGHSHVYWYRQLPEEGLKFMVYLQKENIIDESGMPKERFSAEFPKEGPSILRIQQVVRGDSAAYFCASSLLDSRSSSGANVLTFGAGSRLTVL.